This T cell receptor (beta chain) stems from a study of identical twins (dated by TCRdb to 2016 to 2017). Regarding the research as a whole: To test whether fetal clonotypes persist, this study deep-sequenced TCR alpha and beta repertoires from monozygotic twins, from unrelated adults of various ages, and from cord blood. Replicate twin experiments were performed at different times using different library preparation protocols to rule out contamination. The investigation overall reported the following: Out-of-frame TCR alpha sharing in monozygotic twins was systematically underestimated by recombination models, whereas sharing between unrelated individuals was in agreement with the recombination models. Abundant cord blood beta clonotypes carried fewer insertions; young adult naive repertoires showed a weaker similar trend, while memory repertoires showed none. Out-of-frame TCR alpha sequences shared between twins showed an excess of low generation-probability sequences compared with coincidental sharing between unrelated individuals. In beta out-of-frame sequences, excess twin sharing was weaker, because having fewer shared sequences lowered the signal-to-noise ratio. Invariant T cells such as MAIT and iNKT could partly confound zero-insertion analyses, though diverse VJ usage argued against this for most clonotypes. Because the same donors could not be followed over many years, conclusions were based on cross-sectional statistical analysis.

Library creation used 5' RACE. Sequencing was carried out with an Illumina HiSeq 2000. Template switching introduced a universal primer binding site; the final cDNA contained a unique molecular identifier, enabling accurate counting of TCR cDNA molecules. Specific primers in the conserved constant-segment region were used to synthesize first-strand cDNA for the TCR alpha and beta chains. To control for contamination, each cDNA library was double barcoded with a SMART-Mk sample barcode plus Illumina barcodes. TruSeq adapter sequences, together with Illumina sample barcodes, were added in two successive PCR steps. The TCR alpha and beta cDNA libraries were sequenced on the Illumina HiSeq platform using custom primers. The authors' pipeline ran thus. MiGEC was used to process raw reads and extract unique molecular identifiers, and MiXCR was used to find CDR3 positions. Recombination models were inferred per individual with the repgenHMM and IGoR tools using an EM algorithm. Shared clonotype analysis was performed with the tcR package in R, normalizing sharing by the product of cloneset sizes. Out-of-frame nonproductive sequences were analyzed to study raw recombination free of thymic and clonal selection effects. Through fastp at Q25 and MiXCR, TCRdb rebuilt clones from the public reads, retaining in-frame beta chains. Under each unique CDR3 protein, matching rows form one entry showing the most common genes and DNA. TCRdb assigned the V and J calls; the authors' analysis was not used. This sample holds fewer than 250,000 distinct CDR3 sequences; roughly 9.4% were observed only once. The leading ten clones occupy 5% to 5.5% of the sample.

Only healthy Caucasian donors were included. Using Miltenyi CD45RO+ enrichment and human naive T-cell isolation kits, memory (CD45RO+) and naive T cells were isolated from PBMC. The germline V gene (reference sequence) gives CDR1 as MNHEY and CDR2 as SMNVEV. At the junction V is shortened by 0 bases and J by 3 bases, with 14 bases in between. The CDR3 measures 16 amino acids from cysteine to phenylalanine. Only the CDR3 DNA is retained, 48 bases long and in frame from the first base. In the case of this clonotype: The clone's antigen remains unknown. No much larger clone exists at a distance of one base, and base qualities are not known.

The clonotype comes from a woman aged 18-29 years in good health. The chain is assembled from TRBV27 and TRBJ1-2, with no confident D gene call. Input material: memory (CD45RO+) T cells sorted from blood. The cell subset or site label corresponds to: CD45RO+ enriched T cells. The CDR3 sequence is CASSLSKDGGYYGYTF. The nucleotide sequence is given as TGTGCCAGCAGTTTATCGAAAGACGGAGGTTACTATGGCTACACCTTC.